This entry describes one T cell receptor (beta chain). What it binds is not known. Primed by a sample-barcoded 5' primer and a J-beta primer mix, a second PCR proceeded for about 7 to 12 cycles. The study obtained at least 3 million CDR3-containing paired-end reads from every sample. TCRdb re-analysed the 5' RACE reads in MiXCR, keeping a single row per CDR3 protein. The sample lists some 1.5 million distinct CDR3 sequences; 28% were seen once. This entry comes from a study of blood T cells in healthy people across ages. Findings and caveats of the study: Significant beta diversity loss was already apparent by age approximately 40, declining roughly linearly.

In germline, CDR1 is MNHEY, CDR2 SMNVEV (reference sequence). Trimming removed 5 bases from V and 4 bases from J, with 11 bases in between. The CDR3 has 13 residues. This TCR was recovered from a woman aged 25 to 45 in good health. The gene calls are TRBV27 and TRBJ1-2, with D unresolved. The specimen was blood. CDR3: CASSPTQTYGYTF. The DNA for the CDR3 is TGTGCCAGCAGTCCGACGCAAACCTATGGCTACACCTTC.